This T cell receptor (beta chain) originates from a study of human T cells and chemical hapten exposure. Background on the study: Sensitization involved placing 2% DPC onto a 2 cm by 2 cm region of upper inner arm skin.

CDR1 SQVTM and CDR2 ANQGSEA come from the germline V gene. V was shortened by 7 bases and J by 4 bases, with 20 bases between the two germline ends. The CDR3 is 14 amino acids. As for time point: pre-sensitization, week 0. Treatment defined: therapeutic diphenylcyclopropenone sensitization with weekly scalp DPC. Prior to each patch test being applied, blood was drawn. TCRdb independently ran MiXCR on the RACE reads; one entry per CDR3 protein. The profile shows 300,000 to 450,000 distinct CDR3 sequences, roughly 4.6% of them singletons. This sequence joins TRBV29-1 and TRBJ2-7, with D possibly called TRBD1 or TRBD2 (6 bases each). Sequencing was performed on whole blood, taken in connection with sensitization to the hapten diphenylcyclopropenone (DPC). The clonotype was recovered from a woman aged 50 to 65 with alopecia areata. Some clones in this sample may be carry-over from other donors' samples. This chain's CDR3 is CSAFGPSGAYEQYF. CDR3 coding DNA: TGCAGCGCTTTTGGACCGTCGGGGGCTTACGAGCAGTACTTC.